The T cell receptor beta chain described here comes from a study of blood T cell repertoires in COVID-19. Study-wide background: Some COVID-19 samples were acute and others convalescent; all came from the United States, Italy and Spain. PBMCs, B-cell-depleted T cells, or T cells provided the cDNA or gDNA that made up the material.

Allocation to cohorts depended on clinical history reported by the participants. Under the authors' procedure: Amplified reference gene primers provided the basis for estimating nucleated cell counts. TCRdb's table, derived via immunoSEQ multiplex PCR, lists solely in-frame clones and lacks some. The V and J calls and clone size are taken from that table; D and trimming were inferred from the DNA. The sample consists of about 330,000 clones, approximately 89% of them appearing once. V lost 0 bases, J lost 2 bases, and 3 bases lay in between. This CDR3 comprises 12 residues. Germline CDR1 SGHRS, CDR2 YFSETQ.

Material for sequencing was PBMCs or T cells enriched from blood (not recorded which). The clonotype originates from a young man who had recovered from COVID-19. V usage is TRBV5-1 and J usage is TRBJ2-7; D remains ambiguous. The CDR3 is CASSLAPYEQYF. The CDR3 bases are TGCGCCAGCAGCTTGGCTCCCTACGAGCAGTACTTC. The variable domain in full, completed from reference TRBV5-1 and TRBJ2-7, reads KAGVTQTPRYLIKTRGQQVTLSCSPISGHRSVSWYQQTPGQGLQFLFEYFSETQRNKGNFPGRFSGRQFSNSRSEMNVSTLELGDSALYLCASSLAPYEQYFGPGTRLTVT.